Listed below are T cell receptor beta chains from one sample, sequenced in a study of T and B cells in COVID-19 patients. TCRdb ran MiXCR on the multiplex PCR reads and lists one entry per CDR3 protein. Of about 14,000 distinct CDR3 sequences in the sample, 25% to 30% are singletons; the top ten hold more than 0.9%. Sequencing was done on a sample of blood. Receptor source: a human donor who had recovered from COVID-19. Each CDR3 is given with its conserved first and last residue. The D gene is left open where the match is weak. Expanded clones are given a class, and other clones once, few, many or no size at all.

d_call	clone_size	v_call	j_call	cdr3_aa	cdr3_nt
.	.	TRBV5-6	TRBJ1-1	CASSFWGTTEAFF	TGTGCCAGCAGCTTCTGGGGGACCACTGAAGCTTTCTTT
TRBD1	.	TRBV6-5	TRBJ2-3	CASSATGGTDTQYF	TGTGCCAGCAGTGCTACAGGGGGCACAGATACGCAGTATTTT
TRBD1	medium-sized	TRBV19	TRBJ2-5	CASSIRTGQETQYF	TGTGCCAGTAGTATTCGGACAGGACAAGAGACCCAGTACTTC
TRBD2	medium-sized	TRBV6-5	TRBJ2-3	CASSYLGGGTDTQYF	TGTGCCAGCAGTTACTTGGGGGGGGGCACAGATACGCAGTATTTT
.	.	TRBV12-3/TRBV12-4	TRBJ1-1	CASSLGGAPEAFF	TGTGCCAGCAGTTTGGGAGGGGCCCCTGAAGCTTTCTTT
.	few	TRBV27	TRBJ1-1	CASRLGTLGAEAFF	TGTGCCAGCAGGCTAGGGACCCTGGGGGCTGAAGCTTTCTTT
TRBD1	many	TRBV18	TRBJ2-6	CASSPEGPDRVAGANVLTF	TGTGCCAGCTCACCAGAGGGGCCGGACAGGGTAGCGGGGGCCAACGTCCTGACTTTC
.	medium-sized	TRBV19	TRBJ2-1	CASSIRANEQFF	TGTGCCAGTAGTATTAGGGCGAATGAGCAGTTCTTC
.	.	TRBV13	TRBJ1-1	CASSSGAGTLNTEAFF	TGTGCCAGCAGCTCGGGGGCCGGGACCCTGAACACTGAAGCTTTCTTT
.	many	TRBV30	TRBJ2-5	CAWSHGGAQETQYF	TGTGCCTGGAGCCACGGGGGTGCCCAAGAGACCCAGTACTTC
.	medium-sized	TRBV11-3	TRBJ1-6	CASSLEADSPLHF	TGTGCCAGCAGCTTAGAGGCAGATTCACCCCTCCACTTT
.	medium-sized	TRBV30	TRBJ2-1	CAWGLYNEQFF	TGTGCCTGGGGGCTTTACAATGAGCAGTTCTTC
TRBD2	few	TRBV20-1	TRBJ2-1	CSAREPAGGPSSYNEQFF	TGCAGTGCTAGAGAACCGGCGGGGGGCCCGAGCTCCTACAATGAGCAGTTCTTC
.	.	TRBV7-9	TRBJ2-7	CASSLGGFGTGISYEQYF	TGTGCCAGCAGCTTAGGTGGCTTTGGGACGGGGATATCCTACGAGCAGTACTTC
.	.	TRBV7-9	TRBJ2-5	CASSGGIRETQYF	TGTGCCAGCAGCGGAGGCATTAGAGAGACCCAGTACTTC
.	.	TRBV11-3	TRBJ1-1	CASSREVPGAGDTEAFF	TGTGCCAGCAGCCGTGAGGTCCCGGGGGCTGGGGACACTGAAGCTTTCTTT
.	medium-sized	TRBV19	TRBJ1-5	CASSPGDQPQHF	TGTGCCAGTAGTCCTGGGGATCAGCCCCAGCATTTT
.	medium-sized	TRBV30	TRBJ2-5	CAWGAGETQYF	TGTGCCTGGGGGGCGGGGGAGACCCAGTACTTC
TRBD1	few	TRBV6-5	TRBJ1-2	CASSSPTGGFHGYTF	TGTGCCAGCAGTTCTCCGACAGGGGGCTTTCATGGCTACACCTTC
.	medium-sized	TRBV29-1	TRBJ2-7	CSVTPGATSSYEQYF	TGCAGCGTGACACCAGGGGCTACGAGCTCCTACGAGCAGTACTTC
.	few	TRBV6-2/TRBV6-3	TRBJ2-1	CASSPLANEQFF	TGTGCCAGCAGCCCACTAGCAAATGAGCAGTTCTTC
TRBD1	few	TRBV15	TRBJ1-1	CATSRSAGGYTEAFF	TGTGCCACCAGCAGATCCGCAGGGGGATACACTGAAGCTTTCTTT
.	few	TRBV6-2/TRBV6-3	TRBJ2-7	CASSYSNPYEQYF	TGTGCCAGCAGTTACTCGAACCCCTACGAGCAGTACTTC
.	.	TRBV12-3/TRBV12-4	TRBJ2-3	CASSTSPRDNTDTQYF	TGTGCCAGCAGCACCTCGCCCCGGGACAACACAGATACGCAGTATTTT
TRBD1	.	TRBV20-1	TRBJ2-6	CSAPPQGVSGANVLTF	TGCAGCGCCCCCCCGCAGGGGGTATCCGGGGCCAACGTCCTGACTTTC
TRBD2	.	TRBV6-2/TRBV6-3	TRBJ2-7	CASSRSGLAAYEQYF	TGTGCCAGCAGTCGTTCTGGACTAGCGGCCTACGAGCAGTACTTC
.	.	TRBV11-2	TRBJ2-7	CASRAADLHEQYF	TGTGCCAGCAGGGCGGCCGATTTACACGAGCAGTACTTC
.	few	TRBV27	TRBJ2-5	CASSLEGRQGETQYF	TGTGCCAGCAGTTTAGAGGGTCGGCAAGGAGAGACCCAGTACTTC
.	once	TRBV20-1	TRBJ2-1	CSARGDREQFF	TGCAGTGCTAGAGGTGACAGGGAGCAGTTCTTC
TRBD1	many	TRBV5-4	TRBJ2-1	CASSLRTGESNEQFF	TGTGCCAGCAGCTTACGGACAGGGGAGAGCAATGAGCAGTTCTTC
TRBD1	medium-sized	TRBV11-1	TRBJ2-2	CASSRGPGGELFF	TGTGCCAGCAGTAGGGGGCCGGGAGGGGAGCTGTTTTTT
.	few	TRBV6-2/TRBV6-3	TRBJ1-2	CASGPGGRRLYGYTF	TGTGCCAGCGGACCCGGGGGCCGTAGGCTCTATGGCTACACCTTC
.	few	TRBV4-3	TRBJ2-6	CASSQHSTGGANVLTF	TGCGCCAGCAGCCAACATTCTACCGGTGGGGCCAACGTCCTGACTTTC
.	.	TRBV6-5	TRBJ1-2	CASSPGRQARNTF	TGTGCCAGCAGCCCCGGCCGGCAGGCCCGTAACACCTTC
.	.	TRBV30	TRBJ1-1	CAWSWGQMNTEAFF	TGTGCCTGGAGTTGGGGACAAATGAACACTGAAGCTTTCTTT
TRBD1	few	TRBV6-1	TRBJ1-3	CASSLQGEGTGNTIYF	TGTGCCAGCTCCCTCCAGGGGGAGGGGACTGGAAACACCATATATTTT
.	medium-sized	TRBV19	TRBJ2-6	CASSPPQGGANVLTF	TGTGCCAGTAGTCCTCCTCAGGGAGGGGCCAACGTCCTGACTTTC
TRBD1	medium-sized	TRBV19	TRBJ2-7	CASSGQVGYEQYF	TGTGCCAGTAGTGGACAGGTGGGGTACGAGCAGTACTTC
TRBD1	few	TRBV6-2/TRBV6-3	TRBJ2-1	CATTTGGYNEQFF	TGTGCCACCACCACAGGGGGCTACAATGAGCAGTTCTTC
TRBD1	.	TRBV6-5	TRBJ1-1	CASSRGTANTEAFF	TGTGCCAGCAGCCGAGGGACAGCCAACACTGAAGCTTTCTTT
TRBD1	medium-sized	TRBV15	TRBJ2-5	CATSSTGALQETQYF	TGTGCCACCAGCAGTACAGGGGCCCTCCAAGAGACCCAGTACTTC
.	medium-sized	TRBV11-3	TRBJ2-3	CASSERNTDTQYF	TGTGCCAGCAGCGAAAGGAACACAGATACGCAGTATTTT
.	medium-sized	TRBV6-5	TRBJ2-1	CASIRGDEQFF	TGTGCCAGCATAAGAGGCGATGAGCAGTTCTTC
TRBD1	few	TRBV5-6	TRBJ2-2	CASSRDRGSGELFF	TGTGCCAGCAGTAGGGACAGGGGTTCCGGGGAGCTGTTTTTT
.	.	TRBV6-5	TRBJ2-3	CASSLRRATDTQYF	TGTGCCAGCAGTCTCCGGAGGGCCACAGATACGCAGTATTTT
.	.	TRBV30	TRBJ1-1	CAWSDQGSKAFF	TGTGCCTGGAGTGACCAGGGCTCAAAAGCTTTCTTT
.	medium-sized	TRBV27	TRBJ2-2	CASRSTWVRGPRGTGELFF	TGTGCCAGCAGGTCGACATGGGTAAGGGGCCCAAGGGGCACCGGGGAGCTGTTTTTT
.	.	TRBV20-1	TRBJ1-1	CSARERRSEAFF	TGCAGTGCTAGAGAGCGTCGGTCTGAAGCTTTCTTT
.	many	TRBV5-4	TRBJ2-5	CASSPLGAAGRETQYF	TGTGCCAGCAGCCCGCTAGGCGCGGCCGGCAGGGAGACCCAGTACTTC
TRBD1	.	TRBV5-6	TRBJ1-1	CASSLGRTGRLNTEAFF	TGTGCCAGCAGCTTGGGTAGGACAGGGAGATTGAACACTGAAGCTTTCTTT
.	few	TRBV15	TRBJ2-5	CATSRADSRGRGETQYF	TGTGCCACCAGCAGAGCCGACTCACGCGGTCGAGGGGAGACCCAGTACTTC
TRBD1	.	TRBV6-2/TRBV6-3	TRBJ1-6	CASSYSNRGNSPLHF	TGTGCCAGCAGTTACTCGAACAGGGGGAATTCACCCCTCCACTTT
.	.	TRBV12-3/TRBV12-4	TRBJ1-5	CASSSAQIGVLHNQPQHF	TGTGCCAGCAGTTCCGCACAGATCGGCGTATTACACAATCAGCCCCAGCATTTT
.	few	TRBV27	TRBJ1-2	CATSSPQGNGYTF	TGTGCCACCTCAAGCCCTCAGGGGAACGGCTACACCTTC
.	medium-sized	TRBV30	TRBJ2-1	CALREQFF	TGTGCCCTCCGGGAGCAGTTCTTC
.	.	TRBV29-1	TRBJ1-5	CSVSTSSGNQPQHF	TGCAGCGTTTCTACATCCTCGGGCAATCAGCCCCAGCATTTT
.	.	TRBV5-1	TRBJ2-6	CASSPGSGANVLTF	TGCGCCAGCAGCCCCGGGTCTGGGGCCAACGTCCTGACTTTC